The entry below describes one T cell receptor (beta chain). This clone was observed once. The target of this receptor is not known. Nothing much larger sits one base from this clone, and base qualities are not available. The immunoSEQ Assay was the method used to sequence TCRbeta CDR3 regions. After extraction, genomic DNA underwent amplification by bias-controlled multiplex PCR, followed by high-throughput sequencing. Per the source publication's procedure: To quantify the absolute abundance of every unique TCRbeta CDR3 region, sequences were collapsed and filtered. T cell fraction was estimated by normalization of TCRbeta template counts to usable DNA, with usable DNA being measured through amplification of reference genes present in all nucleated cells. Repertoire TCRs were annotated as SARS-CoV-2-specific when V gene, CDR3 amino acid sequence and J gene were exactly matched to a known reactive TCR set. MIRA supplied the reference SARS-CoV-2 TCR set, which was filtered for enrichment in COVID-19-positive ImmuneCODE repertoires so that public or cross-reactive TCRs were removed. Drawing on the MIRA antigens, annotated TCRs were analysed further at the level of specific ORF or position within ORF. Breadth was defined as the number of annotated unique rearrangements divided by the total number of unique productive rearrangements, and depth was defined as the summed frequency of the annotated unique rearrangements. Two-sided Wilcoxon rank-sum tests were applied when comparing TCR breadth between groups. TCRdb retrieved this table from immuneACCESS and kept in-frame rearrangements only. Not all clones are present; in checked studies, unresolved V genes account for under half, and no reason is known for the remainder. V, J and clone size are taken as reported in that table, and D and trimming were inferred from the DNA itself. This sample holds around 350,000 clones; about 90% were observed only once. In total, the top ten clones hold about 3.9% of the sample.

This sample was taken from a study of Ad26.COV2.S vaccination and SARS-CoV-2 variants (dated by TCRdb to the early 2020s). Background on the whole study: Sequencing of the TCRbeta repertoire served to evaluate the specificity and breadth of SARS-CoV-2-reactive T cell receptors following Ad26.COV2.S vaccination. The TCR-sequenced set comprised around 30 samples: around 20 Ad26.COV2.S vaccine recipients, 5 placebo recipients and 8 SARS-CoV-2 convalescent individuals.

The cysteine opens and the phenylalanine closes a CDR3 of 15 amino acids. Just CDR3 DNA is preserved here, 45 bases in frame from base 1. V lost 0 bases and J lost 6 bases; the stretch between them is 13 bases long. CDR1 and CDR2, per the germline V gene, are SGHVS and FQNEAQ. Taken with the paper, the label for time point translates to: individuals recovered from natural SARS-CoV-2 infection. Broad study findings and their caveats: Substantial breadth of spike-specific CD8+ and CD4+ T cell responses was reported after vaccination. According to the authors, total T cell responses may have been underestimated by the TCR breadth and depth analyses. Ad26.COV2.S recipients had higher spike-specific TCR breadth than placebo recipients (P = 0.0014). Non-spike TCR breadth was comparable between vaccine and placebo recipients, consistent with the vaccine containing only spike.

The rearrangement combines TRBV7-8 with TRBJ2-3; a weak D assignment points to TRBD2 (7 bases agree). Here the sequenced sample was peripheral blood, taken after recovery from COVID-19. The TCR was taken from a human donor who had recovered from COVID-19. The sequenced DNA: TGTGCCAGCAGCTTAGCCTATGGGGGGGCCGATACGCAGTATTTT. Translated, it gives CASSLAYGGADTQYF.